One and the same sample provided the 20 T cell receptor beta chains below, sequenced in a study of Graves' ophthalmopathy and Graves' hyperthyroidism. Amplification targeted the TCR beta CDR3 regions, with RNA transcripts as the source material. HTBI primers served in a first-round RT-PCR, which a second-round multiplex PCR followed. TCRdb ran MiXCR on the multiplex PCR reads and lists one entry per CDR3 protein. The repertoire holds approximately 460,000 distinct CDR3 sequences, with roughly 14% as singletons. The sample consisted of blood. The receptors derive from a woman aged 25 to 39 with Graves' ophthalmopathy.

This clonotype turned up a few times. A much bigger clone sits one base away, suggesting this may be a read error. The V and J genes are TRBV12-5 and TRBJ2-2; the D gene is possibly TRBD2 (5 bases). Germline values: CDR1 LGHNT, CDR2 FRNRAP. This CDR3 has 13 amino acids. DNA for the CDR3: TGTGCTAGTGGTCTTCAGAACACCGGGGAGCTGTGTTTT. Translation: CASGLQNTGELCF.

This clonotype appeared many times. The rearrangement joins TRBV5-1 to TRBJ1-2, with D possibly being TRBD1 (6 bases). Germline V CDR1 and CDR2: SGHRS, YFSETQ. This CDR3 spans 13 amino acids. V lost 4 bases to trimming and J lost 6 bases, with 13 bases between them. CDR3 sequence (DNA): TGCGCCAGCAGCATACAGGGATGGGATGGCTACACCTTC. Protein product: CASSIQGWDGYTF.

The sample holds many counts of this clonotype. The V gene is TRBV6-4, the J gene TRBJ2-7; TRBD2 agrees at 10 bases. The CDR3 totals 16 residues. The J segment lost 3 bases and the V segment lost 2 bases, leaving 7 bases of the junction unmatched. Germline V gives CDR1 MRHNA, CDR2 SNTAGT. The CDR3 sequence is CASSDPAGTSDYEQYF. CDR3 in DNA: TGTGCCAGCAGTGACCCGGCCGGGACTAGCGACTACGAGCAGTACTTC.

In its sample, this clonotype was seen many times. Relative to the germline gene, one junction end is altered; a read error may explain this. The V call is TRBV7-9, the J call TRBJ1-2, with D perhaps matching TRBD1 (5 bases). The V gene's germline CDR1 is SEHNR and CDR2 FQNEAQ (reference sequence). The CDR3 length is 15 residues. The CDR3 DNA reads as TGTGCCAGCAGCCCTAGGAACAGGCCTAACTATGGCTACTCCTTC. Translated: CASSPRNRPNYGYSF. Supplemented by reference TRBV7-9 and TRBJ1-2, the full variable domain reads DTGVSQNPRHKITKRGQNVTFRCDPISEHNRLYWYRQTLGQGPEFLTYFQNEAQLEKSRLLSDRFSAERPKGSFSTLEIQRTEQGDSAMYLCASSPRNRPNYGYSFGSGTRLTVV.

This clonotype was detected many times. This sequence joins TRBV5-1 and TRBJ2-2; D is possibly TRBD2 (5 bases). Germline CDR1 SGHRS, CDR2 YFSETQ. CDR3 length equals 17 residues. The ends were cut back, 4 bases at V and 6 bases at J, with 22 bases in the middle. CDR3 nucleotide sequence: TGCGCCAGCAGCACCGGAGCGGCAGGTTTTTCGTCCGGGGAGCTGTTTTTT. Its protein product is CASSTGAAGFSSGELFF.

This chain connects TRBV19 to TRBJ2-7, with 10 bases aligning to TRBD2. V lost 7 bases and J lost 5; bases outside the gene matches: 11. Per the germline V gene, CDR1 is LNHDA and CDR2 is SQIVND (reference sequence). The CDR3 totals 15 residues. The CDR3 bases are TGTGCCAGTACCTCAATAGCGGGGGGCTTCCACGAGCAGTACTTC. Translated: CASTSIAGGFHEQYF.

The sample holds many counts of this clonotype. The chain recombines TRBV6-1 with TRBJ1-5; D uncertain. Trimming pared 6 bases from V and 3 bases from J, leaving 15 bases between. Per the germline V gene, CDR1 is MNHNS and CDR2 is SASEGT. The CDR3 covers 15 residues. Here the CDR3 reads CASSLELDDNQPQHF. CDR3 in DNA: TGTGCCAGCAGCCTGGAACTGGACGACAATCAGCCCCAGCATTTT.

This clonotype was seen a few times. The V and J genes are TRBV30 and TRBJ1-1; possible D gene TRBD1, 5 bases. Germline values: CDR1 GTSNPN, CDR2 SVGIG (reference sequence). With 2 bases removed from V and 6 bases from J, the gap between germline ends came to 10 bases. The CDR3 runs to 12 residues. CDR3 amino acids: CAWSRDDAEAFF. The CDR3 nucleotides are TGTGCCTGGAGTCGGGACGACGCTGAAGCTTTCTTT. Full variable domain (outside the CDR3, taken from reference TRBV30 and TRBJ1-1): SQTIHQWPATLVQPVGSPLSLECTVEGTSNPNLYWYRQAAGRGLQLLFYSVGIGQISSEVPQNLSASRPQDRQFILSSKKLLLSDSGFYLCAWSRDDAEAFFGQGTRLTVV.

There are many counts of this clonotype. In nucleotides, the CDR3 is TGTGCCAGCAGATCGGGGTTGGATGAAGCTTTCTTT. This sequence encodes CASRSGLDEAFF. This chain joins TRBV6-1 and TRBJ1-1, with no clear D. This CDR3 has 12 amino acids. Germline V CDR1 and CDR2: MNHNS, SASEGT. V lost 6 bases and J 7 bases, leaving 12 bases between the germline ends.

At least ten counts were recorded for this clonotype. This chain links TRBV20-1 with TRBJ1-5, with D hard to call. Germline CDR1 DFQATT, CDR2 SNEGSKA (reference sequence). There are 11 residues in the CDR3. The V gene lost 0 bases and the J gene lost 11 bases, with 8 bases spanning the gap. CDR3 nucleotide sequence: TGCAGTGCTAGAGATCTTTCGGCCCAGCATTTT. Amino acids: CSARDLSAQHF.

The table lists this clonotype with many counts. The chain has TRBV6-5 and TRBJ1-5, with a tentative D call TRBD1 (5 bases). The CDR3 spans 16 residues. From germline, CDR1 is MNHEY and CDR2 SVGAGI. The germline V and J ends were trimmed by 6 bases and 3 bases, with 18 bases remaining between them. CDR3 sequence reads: CASRTTLRADNQPQHF. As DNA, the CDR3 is TGTGCCAGCAGGACAACCCTCAGGGCCGACAATCAGCCCCAGCATTTT.

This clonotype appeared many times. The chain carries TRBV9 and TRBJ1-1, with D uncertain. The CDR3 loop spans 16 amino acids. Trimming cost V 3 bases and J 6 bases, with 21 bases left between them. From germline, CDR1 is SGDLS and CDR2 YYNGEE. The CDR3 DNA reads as TGTGCCAGCAGCGAAAGTGGCGGAGACGAGTACGCTGAAGCTTTCTTT. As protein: CASSESGGDEYAEAFF. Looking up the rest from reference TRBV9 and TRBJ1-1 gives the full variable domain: DSGVTQTPKHLITATGQRVTLRCSPRSGDLSVYWYQQSLDQGLQFLIQYYNGEERAKGNILERFSAQQFPDLHSELNLSSLELGDSALYFCASSESGGDEYAEAFFGQGTRLTVV.

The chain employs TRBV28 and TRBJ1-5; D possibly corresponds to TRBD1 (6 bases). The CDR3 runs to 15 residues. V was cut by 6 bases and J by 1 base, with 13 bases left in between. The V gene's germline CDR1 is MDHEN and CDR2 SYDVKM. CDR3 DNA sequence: TGTGCCAGCAGGGAGACAGGCCACAGCAATCAGCCCCAGCATTTT. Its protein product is CASRETGHSNQPQHF.

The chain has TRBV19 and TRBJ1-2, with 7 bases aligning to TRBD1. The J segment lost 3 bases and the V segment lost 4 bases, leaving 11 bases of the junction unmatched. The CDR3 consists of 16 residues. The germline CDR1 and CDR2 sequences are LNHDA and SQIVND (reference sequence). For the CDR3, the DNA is TGTGCCAGTAGTACCATAATCGACAGGGAGGACTATGGCTACACCTTC. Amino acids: CASSTIIDREDYGYTF. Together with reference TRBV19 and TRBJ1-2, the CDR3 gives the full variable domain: DGGITQSPKYLFRKEGQNVTLSCEQNLNHDAMYWYRQDPGQGLRLIYYSQIVNDFQKGDIAEGYSVSREKKESFPLTVTSAQKNPTAFYLCASSTIIDREDYGYTFGSGTRLTVV.

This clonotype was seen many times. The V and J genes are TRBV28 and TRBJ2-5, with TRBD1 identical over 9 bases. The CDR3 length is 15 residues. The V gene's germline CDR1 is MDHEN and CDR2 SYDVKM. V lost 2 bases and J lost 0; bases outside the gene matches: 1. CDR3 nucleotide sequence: TGTGCCAGCAGTTTAACAGGGGGCTACCAAGAGACCCAGTACTTC. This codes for CASSLTGGYQETQYF.

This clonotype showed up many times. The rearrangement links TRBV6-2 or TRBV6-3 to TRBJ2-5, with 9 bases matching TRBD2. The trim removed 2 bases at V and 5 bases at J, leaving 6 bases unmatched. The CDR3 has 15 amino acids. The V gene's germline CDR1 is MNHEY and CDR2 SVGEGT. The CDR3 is CASSYAGGPAETQYF. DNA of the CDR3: TGTGCCAGCAGTTACGCGGGAGGGCCAGCGGAGACCCAGTACTTC.

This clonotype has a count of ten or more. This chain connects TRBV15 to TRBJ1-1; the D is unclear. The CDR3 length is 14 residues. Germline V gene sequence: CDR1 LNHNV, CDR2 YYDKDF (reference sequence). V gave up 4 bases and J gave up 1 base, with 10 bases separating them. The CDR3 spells CATSNLAPNTEAFF. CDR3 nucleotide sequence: TGTGCCACCAGCAATCTGGCCCCGAACACTGAAGCTTTCTTT. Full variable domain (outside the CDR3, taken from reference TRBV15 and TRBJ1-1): DAMVIQNPRYQVTQFGKPVTLSCSQTLNHNVMYWYQQKSSQAPKLLFHYYDKDFNNEADTPDNFQSRRPNTSFCFLDIRSPGLGDTAMYLCATSNLAPNTEAFFGQGTRLTVV.

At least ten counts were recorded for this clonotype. In DNA form, the CDR3 reads TGTGCCAGCAAAAACTACGAGCAGTACTTC. Translating gives CASKNYEQYF. This chain links TRBV28 with TRBJ2-7; D is uncertain. The CDR3 length is 10 residues. Trimming removed 7 bases from V and 3 bases from J, with 4 bases in between. Germline CDR1 and CDR2: MDHEN and SYDVKM.

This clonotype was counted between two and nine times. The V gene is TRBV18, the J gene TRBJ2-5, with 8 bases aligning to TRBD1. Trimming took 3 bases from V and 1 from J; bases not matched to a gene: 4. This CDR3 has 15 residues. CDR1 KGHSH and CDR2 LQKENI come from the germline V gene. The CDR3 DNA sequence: TGTGCCAGCTCACCGATCGGACAGGGCCAAGAGACCCAGTACTTC. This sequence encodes CASSPIGQGQETQYF.

Here the CDR3 reads CASSLVGEYEQYF. CDR3 nucleotide sequence: TGTGCCAGCAGCTTAGTAGGGGAATACGAGCAGTACTTC. V and J are TRBV7-8 and TRBJ2-7; D is possibly TRBD1 (5 bases). V shed 1 base and J shed 4 bases, with 8 bases lying between them. This CDR3 comprises 13 residues. Germline assignment: CDR1 SGHVS and CDR2 FQNEAQ. The full variable domain, in which reference TRBV7-8 and TRBJ2-7 provide the parts outside the CDR3, is GAGVSQSPRYKVAKRGQDVALRCDPISGHVSLFWYQQALGQGPEFLTYFQNEAQLDKSGLPSDRFFAERPEGSVSTLKIQRTQQEDSAVYLCASSLVGEYEQYFGPGTRLTVT.